A selection of T cell receptor beta chains follows, all from one sample in a study of blood T cell repertoires in COVID-19. This table comes from immunoSEQ multiplex PCR, and its TCRdb copy is limited to in-frame clones, with some not included. The repertoire has some 370,000 clones, around 87% of them found once; the top ten carry more than 9%. Input material: peripheral blood. The source is a woman in her twenties or thirties with COVID-19, enrolled during active disease. Each CDR3 is given with its conserved first and last residue. The D gene is left open where the match is weak. A row's size may be missing; if present it is once, few, many or a size class.

D gene	CDR3 length	clone size	V gene	J gene	CDR3 protein	CDR3 DNA
TRBD1	14	-	TRBV27	TRBJ1-4	CASTSGQGNEKLFF	TGTGCCAGCACCTCGGGACAGGGCAATGAAAAACTGTTTTTT
TRBD2	15	-	TRBV5-1	TRBJ2-1	CASSLGAAGAYEQFF	TGCGCCAGCAGCTTGGGTGCAGCGGGAGCGTATGAGCAGTTCTTC
TRBD1	14	-	TRBV30	TRBJ2-7	CAWFPGQAPYEQYF	TGTGCCTGGTTTCCGGGACAGGCTCCCTACGAGCAGTACTTC
TRBD2	14	-	TRBV18	TRBJ2-1	CASRTSGRSNEQFF	TGTGCCAGCCGTACTAGCGGGAGGAGCAATGAGCAGTTCTTC
-	14	-	TRBV28	TRBJ2-2	CASSLGAATGELFF	TGTGCCAGCAGTTTAGGGGCAGCCACCGGGGAGCTGTTTTTT
TRBD2	16	-	TRBV4-2	TRBJ2-2	CASSAPGLADTGELFF	TGTGCCAGCAGCGCCCCGGGACTAGCCGACACCGGGGAGCTGTTTTTT
-	15	-	TRBV2	TRBJ2-5	CASRRPGQGGETQYF	TGTGCCAGCAGGCGGCCGGGCCAAGGGGGAGAGACCCAGTACTTC
-	14	-	TRBV27	TRBJ1-5	CASSSNLSNQPQHF	TGTGCCAGCAGTTCTAACCTTAGCAATCAGCCCCAGCATTTT
-	15	-	TRBV4-3	TRBJ1-4	CASSQDLRGDEKLFF	TGCGCCAGCAGCCAAGACCTCAGGGGTGATGAAAAACTGTTTTTT
-	16	-	TRBV4-1	TRBJ1-5	CASSQALGADNQPQHF	TGCGCCAGCAGCCAAGCACTGGGGGCGGACAATCAGCCCCAGCATTTT
-	13	-	TRBV4-3	TRBJ2-7	CASSQEGGNEQYF	TGCGCCAGCAGCCAAGAAGGAGGAAACGAGCAGTACTTC
-	13	few	TRBV27	TRBJ1-6	CASSDTGYSPLHF	TGTGCCAGCAGTGATACAGGGTATTCACCCCTCCACTTT
-	12	-	TRBV29-1	TRBJ1-2	CSVSTANYGYTF	TGCAGCGTTTCGACAGCTAACTATGGCTACACCTTC
-	15	-	TRBV7-3	TRBJ2-1	CASSSPGLGRSEQFF	TGTGCCAGCAGCTCCCCGGGACTCGGCCGGAGTGAGCAGTTCTTC
-	13	-	TRBV28	TRBJ1-4	CASSLQTNEKLFF	TGTGCCAGCAGTTTGCAGACTAATGAAAAACTGTTTTTT
-	13	-	TRBV4-3	TRBJ2-7	CASSQARGYEQYF	TGCGCCAGCAGCCAAGCGAGAGGGTACGAGCAGTACTTC
-	15	-	TRBV29-1	TRBJ2-7	CSVETQGPLSYEQYF	TGCAGCGTAGAGACACAGGGACCCCTCTCCTACGAGCAGTACTTC
-	16	-	TRBV6-1	TRBJ1-5	CASSAYREINNQPQHF	TGTGCCAGCAGTGCCTACAGGGAAATAAACAATCAGCCCCAGCATTTT
TRBD2	18	-	TRBV11-2	TRBJ2-7	CASSLAWDSGRASYEQYF	TGTGCCAGCAGCTTAGCGTGGGATAGCGGGAGGGCCTCGTACGAGCAGTACTTC
TRBD1	15	-	TRBV30	TRBJ2-5	CASKAGGPYQETQYF	TGTGCCTCCAAGGCAGGGGGCCCGTACCAAGAGACCCAGTACTTC
TRBD2	15	-	TRBV10-3	TRBJ2-5	CAINPSGSRQETQYF	TGTGCCATCAATCCTAGCGGGAGTCGTCAAGAGACCCAGTACTTC
TRBD2	18	once	TRBV7-3	TRBJ2-2	CASSPPGLAGVGTGELFF	TGTGCCAGCAGCCCCCCCGGTTTAGCGGGAGTTGGTACCGGGGAGCTGTTTTTT
-	15	-	TRBV25-1	TRBJ1-3	CASSEWGDVGNTIYF	TGTGCCAGCAGTGAATGGGGGGACGTCGGAAACACCATATATTTT
-	14	-	TRBV5-6	TRBJ2-5	CASSLLGQKETQYF	TGTGCCAGCAGCCTTTTAGGACAGAAAGAGACCCAGTACTTC
-	12	few	TRBV10-1	TRBJ1-2	CASSDALGGYTF	TGCGCCAGCAGTGACGCCCTCGGGGGCTACACCTTC
-	16	-	TRBV4-1	TRBJ2-5	CASLTGGQGHQETQYF	TGCGCCAGCTTAACGGGGGGCCAAGGGCACCAAGAGACCCAGTACTTC
TRBD2	15	-	TRBV5-4	TRBJ2-7	CASSSLAGGPREQYF	TGTGCCAGCAGCTCCCTAGCGGGAGGGCCGCGGGAGCAGTACTTC
-	16	-	TRBV30	TRBJ2-2	CAWSAVEGAYTGELFF	TGTGCCTGGAGCGCCGTGGAAGGGGCGTACACCGGGGAGCTGTTTTTT
-	12	-	TRBV28	TRBJ1-5	CASSSGVWPQHF	TGTGCCAGCAGTTCCGGGGTATGGCCCCAGCATTTT
TRBD1	14	-	TRBV29-1	TRBJ2-7	CSVEDRVGTGRQYF	TGCAGCGTTGAAGATCGAGTAGGGACAGGTCGGCAGTACTTC
TRBD2	13	-	TRBV9	TRBJ2-7	CASSMGLIYEQYF	TGTGCCAGCAGCATGGGACTAATCTACGAGCAGTACTTC
-	17	-	TRBV5-1	TRBJ2-2	CASSLLTVETNTGELFF	TGCGCCAGCAGCTTGCTGACAGTTGAGACGAACACCGGGGAGCTGTTTTTT
TRBD2	18	-	TRBV11-2	TRBJ2-3	CASSSSLLAGPSTDTQYF	TGTGCCAGCAGCTCGTCATTGCTAGCGGGGCCTAGCACAGATACGCAGTATTTT
-	14	-	TRBV6-2/TRBV6-3	TRBJ2-3	CASSYQGRPDTQYF	TGTGCCAGCAGTTACCAAGGGAGGCCAGATACGCAGTATTTT
TRBD2	19	-	TRBV9	TRBJ2-5	CASSVGFARSGVLQETQYF	TGTGCCAGCAGCGTAGGATTTGCCCGGAGCGGGGTACTCCAAGAGACCCAGTACTTC
-	15	-	TRBV19	TRBJ1-5	CARVVAEEGNQPQHF	TGTGCCAGAGTAGTTGCCGAGGAGGGCAATCAGCCCCAGCATTTT
-	16	-	TRBV5-4	TRBJ2-1	CASSLSTGSGYNEQFF	TGTGCCAGCAGCTTGAGTACCGGGAGCGGTTACAATGAGCAGTTCTTC
-	15	-	TRBV28	TRBJ1-4	CASSRSLQGNEKLFF	TGTGCCAGCAGTCGGAGCTTGCAGGGTAATGAAAAACTGTTTTTT
TRBD2	18	-	TRBV29-1	TRBJ2-5	CSVDTGLAGKIRDETQYF	TGCAGCGTAGATACTGGACTAGCGGGAAAAATCCGTGACGAGACCCAGTACTTC
TRBD1	16	-	TRBV6-6	TRBJ1-5	CASRDRGKGPNQPQHF	TGTGCCAGCAGGGACAGGGGGAAAGGCCCCAATCAGCCCCAGCATTTT
-	12	once	TRBV7-8	TRBJ2-7	CASSFWLYEQYF	TGTGCCAGCAGCTTCTGGCTCTACGAGCAGTACTTC
TRBD1	12	few	TRBV7-9	TRBJ1-2	CASSRDRDGYTF	TGTGCCAGCAGCCGGGACAGAGATGGCTACACCTTC
-	16	-	TRBV18	TRBJ2-2	CASSPSSTEDTGELFF	TGTGCCAGCTCACCATCATCGACAGAGGACACCGGGGAGCTGTTTTTT
-	15	-	TRBV7-8	TRBJ1-4	CASSLYGGSGEKLFF	TGTGCCAGCAGCTTATACGGGGGATCCGGTGAAAAACTGTTTTTT
-	15	-	TRBV4-3	TRBJ2-4	CASSQDPGRKNIQYF	TGCGCCAGCAGCCAAGACCCCGGGAGAAAAAACATTCAGTACTTC
TRBD1	12	-	TRBV7-8	TRBJ1-1	CASSLTGDEAFF	TGTGCCAGCAGCCTTACAGGGGATGAAGCTTTCTTT
TRBD2	15	-	TRBV28	TRBJ2-1	CASRTSGRVGDEQFF	TGTGCCAGCAGGACTAGCGGGAGAGTCGGGGATGAGCAGTTCTTC
-	13	-	TRBV6-6	TRBJ1-5	CASSRGTGQPQHF	TGTGCCAGCAGTAGGGGGACGGGACAGCCCCAGCATTTT